Listed here is a single T cell receptor (beta chain). TCRdb keeps only in-frame clones here, not all; method: immunoSEQ multiplex PCR. The repertoire includes about 160,000 clones, about 90% of them detected once, and around 12% sits in the top ten. The data were taken from a study of control samples from healthy donors and cancer patients. CDR1 SGDLS and CDR2 YYNGEE come from the germline V gene. This CDR3 region has 12 residues. With 6 bases removed from V and 8 bases from J, the gap between germline ends came to 14 bases. The clonotype comes from a young man in good health. Input material: blood. The V and J genes are TRBV9 and TRBJ1-2; D remains ambiguous. The CDR3 DNA follows: TGTGCCAGCACCACTGATTTGGGCGGCTACACCTTC. Its translation: CASTTDLGGYTF.